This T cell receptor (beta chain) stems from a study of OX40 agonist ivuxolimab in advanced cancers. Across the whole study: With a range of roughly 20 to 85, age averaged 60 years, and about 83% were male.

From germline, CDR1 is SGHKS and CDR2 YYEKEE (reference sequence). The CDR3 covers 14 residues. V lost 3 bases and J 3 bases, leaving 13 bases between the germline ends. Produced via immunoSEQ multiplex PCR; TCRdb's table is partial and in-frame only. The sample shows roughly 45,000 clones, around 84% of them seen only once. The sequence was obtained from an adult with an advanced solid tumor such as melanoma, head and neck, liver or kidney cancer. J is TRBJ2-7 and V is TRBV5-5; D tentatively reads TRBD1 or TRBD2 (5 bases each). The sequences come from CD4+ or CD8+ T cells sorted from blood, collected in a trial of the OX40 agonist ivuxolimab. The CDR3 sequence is CASSYSGTGYEQYF. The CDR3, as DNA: TGTGCCAGCAGCTACTCCGGGACGGGCTACGAGCAGTACTTC.